The 14 T cell receptor beta chains listed next were all sequenced from one sample in a study of OX40 agonist ivuxolimab in advanced cancers. TCRdb's table, derived via immunoSEQ multiplex PCR, lists solely in-frame clones and lacks some. In the table there are tens of thousands of clones, approximately 90% of which are singletons. The sequencing used CD4+ or CD8+ T cells sorted from blood, collected in a trial of the OX40 agonist ivuxolimab. All receptors derive from an adult with an advanced solid tumor such as melanoma, head and neck, liver or kidney cancer.

This chain joins TRBV14 and TRBJ1-2; D remains unclear. CDR3 length: 13 amino acids. V was clipped by 4 bases and J by 7 bases, with 13 bases between them. Germline CDR1 SGHDN, CDR2 FVKESK. The CDR3 DNA sequence: TGTGCCAGCAGCCGAACAAAACGTGGTGGCTACACCTTC. Amino acid sequence: CASSRTKRGGYTF. The full variable domain, rest sourced from reference TRBV14 and TRBJ1-2, is EAGVTQFPSHSVIEKGQTVTLRCDPISGHDNLYWYRRVMGKEIKFLLHFVKESKQDESGMPNNRFLAERTGGTYSTLKVQPAELEDSGVYFCASSRTKRGGYTFGSGTRLTVV.

V usage is TRBV7-6 and J usage is TRBJ2-7; TRBD2 aligns across 14 bases. From germline, CDR1 is SGHVS and CDR2 FNYEAQ. V lost 5 bases, J lost 0 bases, and 9 bases stayed unmatched. The CDR3 loop spans 18 amino acids. DNA of the CDR3: TGTGCCAGCAGCCCCGGACTAGCGGGAGGTTTAAGCTCCTACGAGCAGTACTTC. Translating it yields CASSPGLAGGLSSYEQYF.

This chain connects TRBV6-1 to TRBJ2-3, with 8 nucleotides matching TRBD2. Germline V gene data show CDR1 as MNHNS and CDR2 as SASEGT. V was pared by 4 bases and J by 4 bases, with 13 bases of the junction left unmatched. This CDR3 has 17 residues. In DNA form, the CDR3 reads TGTGCCAGCAGTGCCAGGGAGAGCGGGGGTACCGCAGATACGCAGTATTTT. Translating gives CASSARESGGTADTQYF.

The chain employs TRBV19 and TRBJ2-7, with a tentative D call TRBD1 (6 bases). V lost 5 bases, J lost 0 bases, and 17 bases lay in between. Germline V gives CDR1 LNHDA, CDR2 SQIVND (reference sequence). The CDR3 loop spans 16 amino acids. The CDR3 nucleotides are TGTGCCAGTAGTCCTCGAACGGGACACCCCTCCTACGAGCAGTACTTC. It codes for CASSPRTGHPSYEQYF.

The gene calls are TRBV5-1 and TRBJ2-7; 16 bases align to TRBD2. V was pared by 2 bases and J by 5 bases, with 7 bases of the junction left unmatched. The CDR3 runs to 17 residues. CDR1 and CDR2 from the germline V gene are SGHRS and YFSETQ. The CDR3, as DNA: TGCGCCAGCAGCTTCGCGGGACTAGCGGGGGGGTTCGACGAGCAGTACTTC. It codes for CASSFAGLAGGFDEQYF. The complete variable domain, with remaining parts taken from reference TRBV5-1 and TRBJ2-7, reads KAGVTQTPRYLIKTRGQQVTLSCSPISGHRSVSWYQQTPGQGLQFLFEYFSETQRNKGNFPGRFSGRQFSNSRSEMNVSTLELGDSALYLCASSFAGLAGGFDEQYFGPGTRLTVT.

The genes are TRBV19 and TRBJ2-1; no clear D gene. The CDR3 is made up of 16 amino acids. V was trimmed by 3 bases and J by 0 bases, leaving 12 bases between them. The germline V gene has CDR1 LNHDA and CDR2 SQIVND (reference sequence). CDR3 loop: CASSIVHLSSYNEQFF. In DNA form, the CDR3 reads TGTGCCAGTAGTATCGTTCACTTGAGCTCCTACAATGAGCAGTTCTTC.

This chain connects TRBV6-1 to TRBJ2-7; 13 bases line up with TRBD2. CDR1 and CDR2 (germline): MNHNS, SASEGT. The trim removed 6 bases at V and 5 bases at J, leaving 7 bases unmatched. The CDR3 is made up of 15 amino acids. CDR3 region: CASSPTSGGADEQYF. In DNA form, the CDR3 reads TGTGCCAGCAGCCCCACTAGCGGGGGGGCCGACGAGCAGTACTTC.

The CDR3 DNA reads as TGTGCCAGCAGTGAAGCGGGGGGGGCAGGTAAGGATGAGCAGTTCTTC. Amino acids: CASSEAGGAGKDEQFF. The chain carries TRBV2 and TRBJ2-1; weak D call: TRBD2 (7 bases). The CDR3 contains 16 residues. CDR1 SNHLY and CDR2 FYNNEI come from the germline V gene. V was shortened by 0 bases and J by 8 bases, with 17 bases between the two germline ends.

This clone was observed a few times. The chain employs TRBV30 and TRBJ1-5; D uncertain. Trimming took 0 bases from V and 0 from J, leaving 9 bases between them. The CDR3 is 15 amino acids. The germline gives CDR1 GTSNPN, CDR2 SVGIG (reference sequence). The CDR3 DNA sequence: TGTGCCTGGAGTGTAGGTGGCATTAGCAATCAGCCCCAGCATTTT. As protein: CAWSVGGISNQPQHF.

The V gene is TRBV28, the J gene TRBJ2-7; 8 bases are shared with TRBD2. Germline V gene sequence: CDR1 MDHEN, CDR2 SYDVKM. The junction had 13 bases not matched to a gene; V was cut back by 6 bases and J by 9 bases. The CDR3 totals 14 residues. As DNA, the CDR3 is TGTGCCAGCAGCGCTACCGGGACTAGTGGGGGGCAGTACTTC. This encodes CASSATGTSGGQYF.

This chain joins TRBV19 and TRBJ1-2; D is ambiguous. The CDR3 has 14 amino acids. Germline CDR1 and CDR2: LNHDA and SQIVND (reference sequence). Trimming cost V 6 bases and J 5 bases, with 16 bases left between them. The CDR3 coding sequence is TGTGCCAGTAGCGCTTATGGGGAGACTTATGGCTACACCTTC. Translation gives CASSAYGETYGYTF.

The chain couples TRBV7-9 to TRBJ1-2; TRBD1 agrees at 8 bases. This CDR3 is built from 13 residues. The V and J ends lost 5 bases and 4 bases, in that order; junction bases with no gene match: 3. Germline values: CDR1 SEHNR, CDR2 FQNEAQ (reference sequence). DNA for the CDR3: TGTGCCAGCAGCGATGGACAGGGCTATGGCTACACCTTC. This codes for CASSDGQGYGYTF.

The CDR3 loop reads CASSGAGGPDEQFF. For the CDR3, the DNA is TGTGCCAGCAGCGGGGCGGGGGGGCCCGATGAGCAGTTCTTC. V is TRBV7-3 and J is TRBJ2-1; 9 bases are shared with TRBD2. Germline V gene lookup returns CDR1 SGHTA and CDR2 FQGTGA. V shed 5 bases, J shed 8 bases, and the junction held 7 bases outside the gene matches. The CDR3 is 14 amino acids.

The CDR3 DNA sequence: TGTGCCAGCAGTCCGACTAGCGGGGTAGCGGAGACCCAGTACTTC. It codes for CASSPTSGVAETQYF. This chain joins TRBV6-5 and TRBJ2-5, with TRBD2 matching over 11 bases. V was clipped by 5 bases and J by 5 bases; unmatched bases: 7. Germline lookup yields CDR1 MNHEY and CDR2 SVGAGI. The CDR3 is 15 amino acids.